This T cell receptor (beta chain) was documented in a study of cytomegalovirus exposure and HLA in healthy donors. General study points: CMV serostatus was the only immune exposure information that was available. In a later analysis, the majority of CMV-associated beta chains seemingly showed HLA restriction. There were reportedly fewer N-insertions in an Asian-associated ancestry cluster than the roughly 670-donor mean, in a later analysis.

V gave up 3 bases and J gave up 5 bases, with 4 bases separating them. Germline CDR1 SGHTA, CDR2 FQGNSA. The CDR3 runs to 11 residues. PCR primers comprised 60 Vbeta and 13 Jbeta primers. The repertoire was sequenced with immunoSEQ multiplex PCR; TCRdb's copy has only in-frame clones and lacks some. Here the sample spans 110,000 to 150,000 clones, over 70% being singletons. Of note for this clone: Antigen unknown.

Sequencing was done on a sample of PBMCs. This clonotype was sampled from a woman in her forties in good health and CMV-seronegative. The chain recombines TRBV7-2 with TRBJ2-5; D remains ambiguous. In nucleotides, the CDR3 is TGTGCCAGCAGCTTTCGGGAGACCCAGTACTTC. This sequence encodes CASSFRETQYF.